The T cell receptor beta chain under discussion was sequenced for a study of vaccination and CD4 T cells after COVID-19. Overall study context: The BNT162b2 or mRNA-1273 vaccine was given to participants in two doses. Each of the control cultures got a CEFX pool, an HIV-1 Nef pool, or no peptide.

The CDR3 covers 18 residues. CDR1 SGHAT and CDR2 FQNNGV come from the germline V gene. The germline V and J ends were trimmed by 4 bases and 0 bases, with 19 bases remaining between them. A note on this clonotype: The antigen is not known.

With the Oncomine TCR Beta short-read assay, DNA from cultured CD4+ T cells was sequenced. In this case, cultured CD4+ T cells provided the extracted genomic DNA. Using its own MiXCR run on the PCR reads, TCRdb lists one record per CDR3 protein. Of 13,000 or so distinct CDR3 sequences listed, 35% to 55% are singletons. This sample's treatment: roughly 10-day PBMC culture with coronavirus spike peptide pools or control peptides (ViraFEST assay). Per-well cultures of 1.5 million to 2.5 million PBMCs received about 9.5 IU/ml IL-2 and 8.5 to 10 ug/ml peptide pools. The chain links TRBV11-2 to TRBJ1-3; D may be TRBD1 (6 bases). What was sequenced was CD4+ T cells from blood, cultured in vitro. The receptor was derived from a human donor who had recovered from COVID-19. In DNA form, the CDR3 reads TGTGCCAGCAGCTATCGTCGTGGACAGATCCCCTCTGGAAACACCATATATTTT. Residues: CASSYRRGQIPSGNTIYF. Based on the CDR3 plus reference TRBV11-2 and TRBJ1-3, the full variable domain is EAGVAQSPRYKIIEKRQSVAFWCNPISGHATLYWYQQILGQGPKLLIQFQNNGVVDDSQLPKDRFSAERLKGVDSTLKIQPAKLEDSAVYLCASSYRRGQIPSGNTIYFGEGSWLTVV.